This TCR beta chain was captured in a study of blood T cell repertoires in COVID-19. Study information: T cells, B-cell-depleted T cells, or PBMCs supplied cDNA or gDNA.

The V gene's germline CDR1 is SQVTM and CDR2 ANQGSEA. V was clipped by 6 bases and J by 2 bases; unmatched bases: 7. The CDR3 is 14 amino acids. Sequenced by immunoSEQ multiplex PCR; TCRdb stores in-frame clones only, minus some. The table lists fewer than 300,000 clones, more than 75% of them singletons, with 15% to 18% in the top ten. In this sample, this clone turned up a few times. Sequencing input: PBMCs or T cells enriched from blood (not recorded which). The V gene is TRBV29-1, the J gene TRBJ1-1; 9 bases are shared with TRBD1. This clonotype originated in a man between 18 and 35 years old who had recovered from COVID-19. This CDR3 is CSVDRGDFNTEAFF. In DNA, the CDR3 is TGCAGCGTCGACAGGGGGGACTTCAACACTGAAGCTTTCTTT.